The entry that follows covers one T cell receptor beta chain sequence. Its antigen is currently unknown. The data are from a study of early T cells in non-severe SARS-CoV-2 infection. Overall study results and limits: Private and CD4 specificities were missed by VDJdb matching, which favored anti-spike CD8 responses.

Germline lookup yields CDR1 MNHEY and CDR2 SMNVEV (reference sequence). Trimming removed 3 bases at V and 0 bases at J, with 5 bases between. The CDR3 runs 14 residues. Individual cDNA molecules each received unique molecular identifiers attached to them. TCRdb re-called the 5' RACE reads with MiXCR, one entry per CDR3 protein. The sample has nearly 80,000 distinct CDR3 sequences, 10% to 15% seen once. V gene TRBV27 combines with J gene TRBJ2-2; D uncertain. The TCR originated in an adult who was a healthcare worker with PCR-confirmed SARS-CoV-2 infection or an uninfected control (not recorded which). Sequenced input: whole blood. The CDR3 region is CASSFEANTGELFF. CDR3 sequence (DNA): TGTGCCAGCAGTTTTGAGGCGAACACCGGGGAGCTGTTTTTT.